What follows is one T cell receptor (beta chain) and its context. What this receptor recognizes is not known. No qualities accompany the bases; no much larger clone lies one base away. TCRbeta CDR3 regions were amplified from genomic DNA using the immunoSEQ Assay, a bias-controlled multiplex PCR. Regarding the original processing steps: Nucleated cell counts per sample were estimated from amplification of reference gene primers within the assay. To quantify the absolute abundance of each unique TCRbeta CDR3 rearrangement, sequence reads were collapsed and filtered. For each sample, productive Simpson clonality was calculated as the square root of Simpson's diversity index over productive rearrangements. The table comes from immuneACCESS by way of TCRdb, which keeps in-frame sequences with V and J called. Part of the clones is missing from these tables; in studies checked, under half for an unresolved V gene and the rest for unknown reasons. The V and J calls and clone size are taken from that table; D and trimming were inferred from the DNA. Across this sample there are approximately 330,000 clones, with approximately 87% seen only once. The ten largest clones capture 4% of the sample.

The data were obtained in a study of blood T cell repertoires in COVID-19 (dated by TCRdb to 2018 to 2021). About the study as a whole: Samples from collaborators originated in the United States, Italy and Spain and spanned both the acute and convalescent phases of COVID-19. The samples were drawn from two sources: the first 160 participants of the ongoing ImmuneRACE study, and 1,000 to 1,500 subjects contributed by 6 global collaborators. Subjects who had been exposed to COVID-19, were actively infected with it, or had recovered from it provided the deeply sampled blood TCRbeta repertoires that made up the dataset. The material from the prospective study consisted of cDNA or gDNA derived from T cells, B-cell-depleted T cells, or PBMCs. A freely available public database, intended as a resource for researchers studying the immune response to SARS-CoV-2, is where the repertoires were released. A de-identified subject ID, COVID-19 status, age in years and sex were almost always included in the sample metadata. Where available, HLA class I and class II types were taken from metadata supplied by the sample provider and were not determined by assay-based typing. Points the paper makes about the study in general: The amount of clinical and demographic metadata varied by source and participant and was provided uncurated.

V lost 7 bases and J lost 6 bases, and the count of bases not matched to a germline gene is 5. The germline V gene encodes CDR1 SNHLY and CDR2 FYNNEI. The cysteine opens and the phenylalanine closes a CDR3 of 14 amino acids. The only DNA kept is the CDR3, 42 bases in frame from the first base. The collaborating institutions used their own protocols to collect whole blood in K2EDTA tubes. For TCRbeta analysis, collaborators shipped samples in one of three forms: frozen whole blood, isolated PBMCs, or DNA extracted from either of those sample types. The source material was peripheral blood. Here the chain combines TRBV2 and TRBJ1-5; TRBD1 lines up with 11 middle nucleotides. This receptor was obtained from a woman in her fifties or sixties with active or convalescent COVID-19. The CDR3 in this case is CASTGQGAVQPQHF. The DNA is as follows: TGTGCCAGCACAGGACAGGGGGCGGTTCAGCCCCAGCATTTT. With the rest looked up from the reference TRBV2 and TRBJ1-5 genes rather than sequenced, the full variable domain is EPEVTQTPSHQVTQMGQEVILRCVPISNHLYFYWYRQILGQKVEFLVSFYNNEISEKSEIFDDQFSVERPDGSNFTLKIRSTKLEDSAMYFCASTGQGAVQPQHFGDGTRLSIL.